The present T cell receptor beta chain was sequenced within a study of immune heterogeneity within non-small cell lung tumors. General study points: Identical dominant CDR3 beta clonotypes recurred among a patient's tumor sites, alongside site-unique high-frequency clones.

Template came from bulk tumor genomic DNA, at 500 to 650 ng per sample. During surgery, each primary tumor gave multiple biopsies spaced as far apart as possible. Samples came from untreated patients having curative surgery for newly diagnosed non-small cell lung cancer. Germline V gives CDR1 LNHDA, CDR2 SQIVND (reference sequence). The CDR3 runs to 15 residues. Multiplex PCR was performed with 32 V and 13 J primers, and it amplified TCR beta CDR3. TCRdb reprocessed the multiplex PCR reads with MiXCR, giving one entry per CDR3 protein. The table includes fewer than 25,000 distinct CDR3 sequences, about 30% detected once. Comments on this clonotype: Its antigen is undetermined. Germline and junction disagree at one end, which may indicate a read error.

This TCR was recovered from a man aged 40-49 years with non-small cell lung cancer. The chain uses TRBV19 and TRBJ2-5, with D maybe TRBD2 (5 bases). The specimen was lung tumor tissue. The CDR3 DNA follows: TGTGCCAGTAGACCGAGGCGGAGCCCTGGGGAGACCCTGTACTTC. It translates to CASRPRRSPGETLYF.